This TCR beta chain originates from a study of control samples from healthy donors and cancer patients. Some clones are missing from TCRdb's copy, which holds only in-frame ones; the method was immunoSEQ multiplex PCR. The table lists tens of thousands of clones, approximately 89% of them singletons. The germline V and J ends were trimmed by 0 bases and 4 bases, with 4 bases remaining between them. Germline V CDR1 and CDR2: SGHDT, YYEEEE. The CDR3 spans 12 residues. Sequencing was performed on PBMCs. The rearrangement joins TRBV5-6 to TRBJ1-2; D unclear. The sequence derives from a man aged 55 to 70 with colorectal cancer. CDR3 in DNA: TGTGCCAGCAGCTTGGCCGTCTATGGCTACACCTTC. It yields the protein CASSLAVYGYTF.